This TCR beta chain was profiled in a study of blood T cell repertoires in COVID-19. CDR1 MNHEY and CDR2 SVGAGI come from the germline V gene. The CDR3 runs to 14 residues. V dropped 3 bases and J dropped 3 bases, with 11 bases sitting between them. Original processing notes: It was from reference gene primer amplification that nucleated cell counts were estimated. Sequenced by immunoSEQ multiplex PCR; TCRdb stores in-frame clones only, minus some. V, J and clone size reflect that table, while D and trimming were determined from the DNA. This table holds over 200,000 clones, 88% found once. The chain employs TRBV6-5 and TRBJ1-1; TRBD1 is a possible D gene (6 bases). The origin of this receptor is a man between 60 and 70 years old who had recovered from COVID-19. The sample taken for sequencing was peripheral blood. As DNA, the CDR3 is TGTGCCAGCAGTTATGCCGACAGGTACACTGAAGCTTTCTTT. It encodes CASSYADRYTEAFF.